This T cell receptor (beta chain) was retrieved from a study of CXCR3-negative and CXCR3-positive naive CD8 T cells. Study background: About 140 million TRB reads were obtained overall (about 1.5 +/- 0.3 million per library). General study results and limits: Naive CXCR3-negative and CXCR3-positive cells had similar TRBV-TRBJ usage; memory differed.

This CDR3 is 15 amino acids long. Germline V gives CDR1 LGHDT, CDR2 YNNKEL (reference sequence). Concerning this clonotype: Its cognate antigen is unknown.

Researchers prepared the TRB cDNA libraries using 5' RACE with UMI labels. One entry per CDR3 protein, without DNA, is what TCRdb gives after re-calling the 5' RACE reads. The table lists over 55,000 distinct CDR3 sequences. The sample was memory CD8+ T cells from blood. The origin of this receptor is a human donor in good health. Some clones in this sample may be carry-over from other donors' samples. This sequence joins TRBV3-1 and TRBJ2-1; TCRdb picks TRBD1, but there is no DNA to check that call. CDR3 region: CASSQAGQGYNEQFF.